This T cell receptor beta chain was retrieved from a study of T cells in Graves' hyperthyroidism and ophthalmopathy. Every diagnosis used clinical symptoms, serum thyroxine and TRAb, thyroid ultrasound and orbital computed tomography. The PBMCs studied were ones that came from about 10 ml fresh peripheral blood. Regions amplified from RNA transcripts were the TCR beta CDR3 regions. An initial round of RT-PCR targeting the TCR CDR3 relied on the HTBI primer set. TCRdb re-called the multiplex PCR reads through MiXCR, storing one row per CDR3 protein. The top ten clones hold approximately 10% of a sample with some 500,000 distinct CDR3 sequences, approximately 25% of them seen once. The CDR3 length is 16 residues. Trimming stripped 4 bases from V and 7 bases from J, with 20 bases between. Per germline, CDR1 SGHVS and CDR2 FQNEAQ.

This TCR was sampled from a woman in her twenties or thirties with Graves' ophthalmopathy. This chain uses TRBV7-8 with TRBJ1-5, with D unresolved. The sequenced sample consisted of blood. CDR3 sequence (DNA): TGTGCCAGCAGCTCTAAGCGCATGGGAGGAGGACAGCCCCAGCATTTT. It specifies CASSSKRMGGGQPQHF.